These 9 T cell receptor beta chains were all obtained from the same sample, sequenced in a study of cytotoxic CD8 clonotypes in ibrutinib-treated CLL. Method: immunoSEQ multiplex PCR; TCRdb's copy keeps in-frame clones and lacks some. The table includes approximately 350,000 clones, 67% detected once. The sample consisted of PBMCs, taken after 36 months of ibrutinib treatment. These receptors originate from a human donor with chronic lymphocytic leukemia.

The chain uses TRBV27 and TRBJ2-7; D is perhaps TRBD1 (6 bases). The CDR3 covers 13 residues. The germline gives CDR1 MNHEY, CDR2 SMNVEV (reference sequence). The germline V and J ends were trimmed by 7 bases and 2 bases, with 12 bases remaining between them. The DNA for the CDR3 is TGTGCCAGCACTTCGACAGGAGCCTACGAGCAGTACTTC. This sequence encodes CASTSTGAYEQYF.

This clone has only one observation. This chain uses TRBV2 with TRBJ2-3; the match to TRBD2 covers 14 bases. V was clipped by 6 bases and J by 2 bases; unmatched bases: 7. The V gene's germline CDR1 is SNHLY and CDR2 FYNNEI. This CDR3 is built from 17 residues. The CDR3 nucleotides are TGTGCCAGCAGCGCTGGACTAGCGGGGGGACCCACAGATACGCAGTATTTT. It codes for CASSAGLAGGPTDTQYF.

The DNA of the CDR3 is TGTGCCAGCAGCCCCGGACGCTCCTACGAGCAGTACTTC. As protein: CASSPGRSYEQYF. J is TRBJ2-7 and V is TRBV7-6; D is unresolved. Germline CDR1 and CDR2: SGHVS and FNYEAQ. V was cut by 5 bases and J by 0 bases, with 8 bases left in between. The CDR3 is made up of 13 amino acids.

The chain joins TRBV11-2 to TRBJ1-2; D call uncertain. The CDR3 covers 13 residues. The germline V gene has CDR1 SGHAT and CDR2 FQNNGV. V was pared by 5 bases and J by 4 bases, with 11 bases between. This CDR3 reads CASSPRVTYGYTF. The DNA for the CDR3 is TGTGCCAGCAGCCCTAGAGTTACCTATGGCTACACCTTC.

In this sample, this clone turned up a few times. The chain combines TRBV28 with TRBJ1-5, with D unclear. The CDR3 is 14 amino acids. The germline V and J ends were trimmed by 8 bases and 0 bases, with 11 bases remaining between them. Looked up from germline, CDR1 is MDHEN and CDR2 is SYDVKM. Here the CDR3 reads CASLRAGSNQPQHF. CDR3 in DNA: TGTGCCAGCCTGAGAGCGGGTAGCAATCAGCCCCAGCATTTT.

The V and J genes are TRBV4-3 and TRBJ2-7; 11 bases are a match to TRBD2. Per germline, CDR1 LGHNA and CDR2 YSLEER. V shed 4 bases and J 4 bases; nucleotides not matched to a gene: 6. CDR3 length equals 15 residues. CDR3 sequence (DNA): TGCGCCAGCAGCCTCATAGCGGGAGGGAGTTACGAGCAGTACTTC. Translating gives CASSLIAGGSYEQYF.

The rearrangement links TRBV28 to TRBJ2-1; tentatively, D is TRBD2 (5 bases). Per the germline V gene, CDR1 is MDHEN and CDR2 is SYDVKM. Trimming pared 6 bases from V and 9 bases from J, leaving 18 bases between. The CDR3 covers 14 residues. This chain's CDR3 is CASSKGVRPLEQFF. The CDR3 region has the DNA TGTGCCAGCAGCAAGGGAGTCCGTCCTCTTGAGCAGTTCTTC.

The chain joins TRBV28 to TRBJ1-2; D may be TRBD1 (5 bases). The V gene's germline CDR1 is MDHEN and CDR2 SYDVKM. The CDR3 spans 14 residues. V lost 1 base and J 4 bases, leaving 10 bases between the germline ends. In nucleotides, the CDR3 is TGTGCCAGCAGTTTATTTTCGACAGCCTATGGCTACACCTTC. It encodes CASSLFSTAYGYTF.

The V gene is TRBV9, the J gene TRBJ1-4; D unclear. The V gene lost 3 bases and the J gene lost 0 bases, with 6 bases spanning the gap. This CDR3 spans 14 amino acids. CDR1 is SGDLS and CDR2 is YYNGEE in the germline V gene. Here the CDR3 DNA reads TGTGCCAGCAGCGCGACCACAACTAATGAAAAACTGTTTTTT. Its protein is CASSATTTNEKLFF.